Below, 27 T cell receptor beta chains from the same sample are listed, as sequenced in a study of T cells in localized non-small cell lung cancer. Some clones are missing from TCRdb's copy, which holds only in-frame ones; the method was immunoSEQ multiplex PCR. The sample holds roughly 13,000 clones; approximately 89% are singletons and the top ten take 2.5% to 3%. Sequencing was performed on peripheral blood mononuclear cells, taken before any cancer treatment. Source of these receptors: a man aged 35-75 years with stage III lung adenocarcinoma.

CDR3 nucleotide sequence: TGTGCCAGCTCACCAGGGGTAGCGGGGGCCCTCGATGAGCAGTTCTTC. It codes for CASSPGVAGALDEQFF. The J gene is TRBJ2-1, the V gene TRBV18, with 9 bases that match TRBD2. The J segment lost 8 bases and the V segment lost 2 bases, leaving 10 bases of the junction unmatched. CDR1 is KGHSH and CDR2 is LQKENI in the germline V gene. The CDR3 contains 16 residues.

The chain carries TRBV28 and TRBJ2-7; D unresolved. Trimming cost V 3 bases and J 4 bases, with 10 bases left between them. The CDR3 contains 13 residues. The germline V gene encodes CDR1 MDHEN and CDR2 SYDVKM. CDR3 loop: CASSLTVGYEQYF. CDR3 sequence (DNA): TGTGCCAGCAGTTTGACGGTTGGGTACGAGCAGTACTTC.

As DNA, the CDR3 is TGTGCCAGCAGCCCAGGGGGAGGCAGGCGGGTATTAAACACCGGGGAGCTGTTTTTT. Its protein product is CASSPGGGRRVLNTGELFF. V gene TRBV27 combines with J gene TRBJ2-2, with a tentative D call TRBD1 (7 bases). The ends were cut back, 6 bases at V and 2 bases at J, with 25 bases in the middle. This CDR3 spans 19 amino acids. Germline-derived CDR1 and CDR2 are MNHEY and SMNVEV (reference sequence).

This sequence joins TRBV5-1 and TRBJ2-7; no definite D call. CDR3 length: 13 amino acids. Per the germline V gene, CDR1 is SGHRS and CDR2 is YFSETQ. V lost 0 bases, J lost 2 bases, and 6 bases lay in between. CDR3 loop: CASSLESAYEQYF. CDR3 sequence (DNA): TGCGCCAGCAGCTTGGAGTCGGCCTACGAGCAGTACTTC.

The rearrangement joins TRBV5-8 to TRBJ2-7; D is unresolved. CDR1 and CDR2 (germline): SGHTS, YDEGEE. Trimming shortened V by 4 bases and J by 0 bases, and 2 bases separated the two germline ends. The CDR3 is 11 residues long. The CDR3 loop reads CASSPSYEQYF. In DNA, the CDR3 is TGTGCCAGCAGCCCCTCCTACGAGCAGTACTTC. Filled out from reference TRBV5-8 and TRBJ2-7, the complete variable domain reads EAGVTQSPTHLIKTRGQQATLRCSPISGHTSVYWYQQALGLGLQFLLWYDEGEERNRGNFPPRFSGRQFPNYSSELNVNALELEDSALYLCASSPSYEQYFGPGTRLTVT.

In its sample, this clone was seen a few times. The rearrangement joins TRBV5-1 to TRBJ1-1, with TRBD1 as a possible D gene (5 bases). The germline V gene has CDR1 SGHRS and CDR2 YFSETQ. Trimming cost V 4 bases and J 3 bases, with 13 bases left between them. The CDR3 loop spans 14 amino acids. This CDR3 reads CASSPGDDYTEAFF. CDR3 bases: TGCGCCAGCAGCCCGGGGGACGATTACACTGAAGCTTTCTTT.

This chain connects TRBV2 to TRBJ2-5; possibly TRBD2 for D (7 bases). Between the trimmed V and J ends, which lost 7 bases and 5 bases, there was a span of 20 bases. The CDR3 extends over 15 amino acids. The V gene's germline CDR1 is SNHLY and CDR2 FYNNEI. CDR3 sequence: CASNIQGGARETQYF. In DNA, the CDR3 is TGTGCCAGCAACATTCAAGGGGGGGCGAGGGAGACCCAGTACTTC.

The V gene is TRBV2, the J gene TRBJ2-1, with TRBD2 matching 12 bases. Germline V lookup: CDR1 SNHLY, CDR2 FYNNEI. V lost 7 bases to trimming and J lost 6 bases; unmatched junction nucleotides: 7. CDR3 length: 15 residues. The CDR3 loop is CASKRLAGVSNEQFF. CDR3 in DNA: TGTGCCAGCAAGAGACTAGCGGGAGTTAGCAATGAGCAGTTCTTC.

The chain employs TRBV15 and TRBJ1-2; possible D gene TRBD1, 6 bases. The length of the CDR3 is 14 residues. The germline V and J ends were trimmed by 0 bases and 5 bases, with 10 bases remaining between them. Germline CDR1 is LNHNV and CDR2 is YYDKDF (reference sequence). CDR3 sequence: CATSRDRGGYGYTF. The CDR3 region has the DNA TGTGCCACCAGCAGAGACAGGGGCGGATATGGCTACACCTTC.

This CDR3 reads CASSLGGSAYNEQFF. CDR3 sequence (DNA): TGTGCCAGCAGCTTGGGCGGGAGCGCCTACAATGAGCAGTTCTTC. The V gene is TRBV5-5, the J gene TRBJ2-1, with 7 bases fitting TRBD2. Germline CDR1 is SGHKS and CDR2 is YYEKEE (reference sequence). J was trimmed by 2 bases and V by 0 bases; bases with no gene match: 2. This CDR3 is built from 15 residues.

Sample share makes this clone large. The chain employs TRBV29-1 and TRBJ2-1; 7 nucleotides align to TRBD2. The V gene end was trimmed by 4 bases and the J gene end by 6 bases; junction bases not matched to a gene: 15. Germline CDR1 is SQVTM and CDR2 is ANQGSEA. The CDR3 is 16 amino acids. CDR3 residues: CSVVVGGLAVSNEQFF. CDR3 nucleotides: TGCAGCGTTGTTGTGGGTGGGCTAGCGGTCTCCAATGAGCAGTTCTTC.

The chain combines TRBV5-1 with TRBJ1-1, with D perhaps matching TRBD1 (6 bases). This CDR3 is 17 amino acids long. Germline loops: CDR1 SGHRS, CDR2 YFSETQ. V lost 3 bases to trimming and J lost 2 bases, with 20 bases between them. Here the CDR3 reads CASSSRQETPLNTEAFF. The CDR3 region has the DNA TGCGCCAGCAGCTCAAGACAGGAAACACCCCTAAACACTGAAGCTTTCTTT.

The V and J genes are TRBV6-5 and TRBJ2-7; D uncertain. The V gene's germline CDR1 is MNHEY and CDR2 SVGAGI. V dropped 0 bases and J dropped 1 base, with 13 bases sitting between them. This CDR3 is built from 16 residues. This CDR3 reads CASSYSRHPPSYEQYF. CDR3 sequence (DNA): TGTGCCAGCAGTTACTCCCGACACCCACCTTCCTACGAGCAGTACTTC.

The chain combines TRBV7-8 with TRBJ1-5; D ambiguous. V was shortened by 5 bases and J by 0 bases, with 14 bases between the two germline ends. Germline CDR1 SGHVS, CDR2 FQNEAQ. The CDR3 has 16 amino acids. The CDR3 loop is CASSPGERISNQPQHF. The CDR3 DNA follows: TGTGCCAGCAGCCCCGGGGAGAGGATTAGCAATCAGCCCCAGCATTTT. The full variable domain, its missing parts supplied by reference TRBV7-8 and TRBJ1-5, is GAGVSQSPRYKVAKRGQDVALRCDPISGHVSLFWYQQALGQGPEFLTYFQNEAQLDKSGLPSDRFFAERPEGSVSTLKIQRTQQEDSAVYLCASSPGERISNQPQHFGDGTRLSIL.

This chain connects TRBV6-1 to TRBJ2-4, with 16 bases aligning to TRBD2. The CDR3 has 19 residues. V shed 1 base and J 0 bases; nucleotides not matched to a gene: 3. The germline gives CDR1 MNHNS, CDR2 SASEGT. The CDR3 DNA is TGTGCCAGCAGTGAAGGGGGACTAGCGGGAGGGATAGCCAAAAACATTCAGTACTTC. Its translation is CASSEGGLAGGIAKNIQYF.

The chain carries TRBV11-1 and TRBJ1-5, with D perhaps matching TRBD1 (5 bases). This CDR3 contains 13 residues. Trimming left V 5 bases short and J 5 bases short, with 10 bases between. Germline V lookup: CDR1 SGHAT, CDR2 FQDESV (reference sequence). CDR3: CASSAWGDQPQHF. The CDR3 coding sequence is TGTGCCAGCAGCGCCTGGGGGGATCAGCCCCAGCATTTT.

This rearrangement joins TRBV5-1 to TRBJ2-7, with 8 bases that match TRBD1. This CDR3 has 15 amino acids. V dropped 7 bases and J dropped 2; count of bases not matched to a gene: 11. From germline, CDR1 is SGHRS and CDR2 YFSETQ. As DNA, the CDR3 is TGCGCCAGCCGATCCCTCTCAGGGGGCGCCTACGAGCAGTACTTC. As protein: CASRSLSGGAYEQYF.

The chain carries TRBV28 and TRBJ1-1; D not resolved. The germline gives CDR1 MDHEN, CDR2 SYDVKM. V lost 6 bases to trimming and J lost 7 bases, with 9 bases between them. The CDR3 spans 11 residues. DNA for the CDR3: TGTGCCAGCAGCCCTACATATGAAGCTTTCTTT. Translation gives CASSPTYEAFF. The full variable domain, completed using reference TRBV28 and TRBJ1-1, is DVKVTQSSRYLVKRTGEKVFLECVQDMDHENMFWYRQDPGLGLRLIYFSYDVKMKEKGDIPEGYSVSREKKERFSLILESASTNQTSMYLCASSPTYEAFFGQGTRLTVV.

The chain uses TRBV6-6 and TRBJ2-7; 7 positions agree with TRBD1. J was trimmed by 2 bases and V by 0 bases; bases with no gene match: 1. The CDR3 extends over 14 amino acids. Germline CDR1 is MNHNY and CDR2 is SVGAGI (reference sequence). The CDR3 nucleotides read TGTGCCAGCAGTTACTCTACAGGGGCCTACGAGCAGTACTTC. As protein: CASSYSTGAYEQYF.

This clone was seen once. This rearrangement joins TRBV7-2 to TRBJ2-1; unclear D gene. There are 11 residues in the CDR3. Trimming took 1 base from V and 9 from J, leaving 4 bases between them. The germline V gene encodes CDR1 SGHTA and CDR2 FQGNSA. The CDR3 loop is CASSLGSEQFF. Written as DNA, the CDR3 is TGTGCCAGCAGCTTAGGGAGTGAGCAGTTCTTC.

The CDR3 protein is CASSLPRDREETQYF. The CDR3 DNA sequence: TGTGCCAGCAGCTTACCCCGGGACAGAGAAGAGACCCAGTACTTC. V and J are TRBV7-9 and TRBJ2-5, with 7 bases matching TRBD1. This CDR3 is 15 amino acids long. V gave up 2 bases and J gave up 3 bases; unmatched junction bases: 6. Germline CDR1 SEHNR, CDR2 FQNEAQ (reference sequence). Drawing the rest from reference TRBV7-9 and TRBJ2-5, the complete variable domain is DTGVSQNPRHKITKRGQNVTFRCDPISEHNRLYWYRQTLGQGPEFLTYFQNEAQLEKSRLLSDRFSAERPKGSFSTLEIQRTEQGDSAMYLCASSLPRDREETQYFGPGTRLLVL.

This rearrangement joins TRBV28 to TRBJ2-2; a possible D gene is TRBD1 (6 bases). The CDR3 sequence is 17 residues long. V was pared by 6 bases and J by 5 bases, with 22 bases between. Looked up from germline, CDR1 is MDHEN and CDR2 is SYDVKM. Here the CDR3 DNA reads TGTGCCAGCAGCAACAGGAACAGGGTACGGAGTACCGGGGAGCTGTTTTTT. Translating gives CASSNRNRVRSTGELFF.

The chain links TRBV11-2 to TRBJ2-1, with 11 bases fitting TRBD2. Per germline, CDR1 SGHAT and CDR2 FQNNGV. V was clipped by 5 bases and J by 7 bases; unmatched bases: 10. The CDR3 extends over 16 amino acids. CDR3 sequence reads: CASSEPGLAALNEQFF. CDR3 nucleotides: TGTGCCAGCAGCGAGCCGGGACTAGCGGCTTTGAATGAGCAGTTCTTC.

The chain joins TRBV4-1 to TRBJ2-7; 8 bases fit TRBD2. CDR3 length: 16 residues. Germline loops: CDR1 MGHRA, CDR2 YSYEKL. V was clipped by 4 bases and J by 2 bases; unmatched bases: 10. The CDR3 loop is CASSRSTSETAYEQYF. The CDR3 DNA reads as TGCGCCAGCAGCCGTTCGACTAGCGAGACCGCCTACGAGCAGTACTTC.

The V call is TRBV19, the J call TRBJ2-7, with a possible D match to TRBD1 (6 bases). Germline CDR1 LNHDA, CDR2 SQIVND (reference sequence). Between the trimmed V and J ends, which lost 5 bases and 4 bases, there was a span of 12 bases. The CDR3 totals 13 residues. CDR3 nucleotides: TGTGCCAGTAGTCTTGAACAGGGATACGAGCAGTACTTC. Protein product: CASSLEQGYEQYF.

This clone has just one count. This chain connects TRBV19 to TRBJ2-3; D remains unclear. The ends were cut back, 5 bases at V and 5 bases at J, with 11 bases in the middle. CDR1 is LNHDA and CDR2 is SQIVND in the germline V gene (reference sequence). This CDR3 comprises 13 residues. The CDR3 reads CASSPGPGDTQYF. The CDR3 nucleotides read TGTGCCAGTAGTCCTGGCCCGGGAGATACGCAGTATTTT. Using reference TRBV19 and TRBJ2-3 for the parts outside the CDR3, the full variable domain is DGGITQSPKYLFRKEGQNVTLSCEQNLNHDAMYWYRQDPGQGLRLIYYSQIVNDFQKGDIAEGYSVSREKKESFPLTVTSAQKNPTAFYLCASSPGPGDTQYFGPGTRLTVL.

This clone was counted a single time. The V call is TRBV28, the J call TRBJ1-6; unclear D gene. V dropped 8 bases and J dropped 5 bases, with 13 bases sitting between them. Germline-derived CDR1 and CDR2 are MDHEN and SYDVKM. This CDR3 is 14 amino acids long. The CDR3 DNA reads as TGTGCCAGCTCCTCTCGGGCAAATAATTCACCCCTCCACTTT. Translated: CASSSRANNSPLHF. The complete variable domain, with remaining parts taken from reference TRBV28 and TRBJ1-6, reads DVKVTQSSRYLVKRTGEKVFLECVQDMDHENMFWYRQDPGLGLRLIYFSYDVKMKEKGDIPEGYSVSREKKERFSLILESASTNQTSMYLCASSSRANNSPLHFGNGTRLTVT.